This T cell receptor (beta chain) was sequenced during a study of monozygotic twins with inflammatory bowel disease (dated by TCRdb to between 2017 and 2020). Looking at the study overall: A total of approximately 28 monozygotic twin pairs were included in the full study, comprising nine German pairs (four IBD-concordant, five IBD-discordant) and 19 IBD-discordant Danish pairs. Disease-associated traits were sought mainly through comparisons between IBD patients and their genetically identical healthy co-twins within discordant pairs. Each individual had, on average, about 151 000 unique TCRalpha sequences and 181 000 unique TCRbeta sequences available for analysis.

Broad study findings and their caveats: Repertoire similarity did not differ between concordant and discordant twins, possibly due to limited statistical power. No single strong signal or clonotype linked to IBD turned up in the results, so the idea that one exists was not supported. Different T cell subtypes could not be distinguished in the analysis. Because patients were on differing immunosuppressive treatments, the repertoires may have picked up extra background noise and inter-individual variability. TCRbeta repertoire diversity, by inverse Simpson index, was decreased in IBD patients compared with their healthy co-twins. Compared with healthy twins, IBD patients had fewer clonotypes in common with other individuals, a difference most pronounced in patients showing signs of disease activity.

An approximately 2.6 ml peripheral blood sample was drawn into PAXgene tubes per donor and stored at -80°C. Total RNA was isolated from whole blood with the PAXgene blood miRNA kit on an automated QIAcube, without T cell sorting. Peripheral blood from monozygotic twin pairs, either concordant or discordant for inflammatory bowel disease, underwent deep TCRalpha and TCRbeta repertoire profiling that used unique molecular barcoding. For every twin pair, smoking habits were documented, and each individual was categorised as a current, former or never smoker. The CDR3 has 14 amino acids, counting the end cysteine and phenylalanine. There is no recorded DNA. For CDR1 and CDR2, the germline V gene (reference sequence) lists DFQATT and SNEGSKA. The method was 5' RACE. For each TCR library, 3,500 to 4,500 ng of total RNA was used. For each sample, cDNA synthesis with SMARTScribe reverse transcriptase was split into eight separate reactions. During cDNA synthesis, unique molecular identifiers containing a 6-nucleotide sample barcode were introduced by template switching. TCRalpha and TCRbeta cDNA was amplified in two nested PCRs of approximately 17 and 9 cycles, and bead purification was carried out after each PCR. Before amplification, the cDNA was both treated with uracil DNA-glycosylase and purified with the QIAquick PCR purification kit. The second PCR added Illumina TruSeq-compatible adapters along with sample-specific barcodes. Library quality and concentration were assessed using TapeStation and Qubit, and roughly 5.5 ng of each library was pooled. The pooled libraries were sequenced with 2 x 100 bp reads and custom sequencing primers on an Illumina HiSeq2500 single-index Rapid Run. Per the authors' processing: PCR and sequencing errors were corrected by UMI-based consensus assembly using MiGEC version 1.2.6. MiXCR version 2.1.1 handled V(D)J alignment, clonotype assembly and CDR3 extraction. To normalise gene usage, clonotype sharing and MAIT/NKT TCR abundance, the analysis used the top 1000, 10 000 and 20 000 clonotypes per sample. After downsampling to 27 000 UMIs, diversity was calculated as the inverse Simpson index using the vegan R package. Paired Mann-Whitney U tests were applied to discordant twin pairs, and Benjamini-Hochberg correction was used for multiple testing. Reprocessed by TCRdb, the reads give a single entry per CDR3 protein sequence, without DNA. The V and J calls and clone size are TCRdb's, not the authors'. The sample's table covers some 450,000 distinct CDR3 sequences. The leading ten clones occupy 2.4% of the sample.

A remark on this clonotype: Its target antigen remains unknown.

Source material: blood. Rearrangement joined TRBV20-1 to TRBJ2-7; the TCRdb call, TRBD2, lacks DNA for checking. The source of this sequence is a human donor with ulcerative colitis or Crohn's disease, or a healthy co-twin of an affected twin (not recorded which). The CDR3 protein: CSARAGGPGYGQYF.